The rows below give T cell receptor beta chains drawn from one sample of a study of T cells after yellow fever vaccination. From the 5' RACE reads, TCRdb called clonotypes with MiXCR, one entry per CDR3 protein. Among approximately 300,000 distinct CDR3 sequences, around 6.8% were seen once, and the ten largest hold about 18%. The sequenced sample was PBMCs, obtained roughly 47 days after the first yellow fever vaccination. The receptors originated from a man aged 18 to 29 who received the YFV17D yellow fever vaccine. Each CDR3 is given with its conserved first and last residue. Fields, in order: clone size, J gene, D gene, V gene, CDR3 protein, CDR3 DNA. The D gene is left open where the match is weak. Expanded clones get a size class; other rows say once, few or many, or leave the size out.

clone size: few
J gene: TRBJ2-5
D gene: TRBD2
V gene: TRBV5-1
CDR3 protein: CASSLPRTSGGTQETQYF
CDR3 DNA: TGCGCCAGCAGCTTGCCCCGGACTAGCGGGGGTACTCAAGAGACCCAGTACTTC

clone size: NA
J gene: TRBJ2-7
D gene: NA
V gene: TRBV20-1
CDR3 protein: CSARDQVGVFPYEQYF
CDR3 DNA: TGCAGTGCTAGAGATCAGGTCGGAGTGTTCCCCTACGAGCAGTACTTC

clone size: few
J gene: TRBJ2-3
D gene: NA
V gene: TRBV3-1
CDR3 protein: CASSQERGDTRDTQYF
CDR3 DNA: TGTGCCAGCAGCCAAGAACGCGGGGACACGCGGGATACGCAGTATTTT

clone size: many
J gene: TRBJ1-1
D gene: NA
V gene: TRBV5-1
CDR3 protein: CASSSAGHTNTEAFF
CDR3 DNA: TGCGCCAGCAGTTCCGCGGGACATACCAACACTGAAGCTTTCTTT

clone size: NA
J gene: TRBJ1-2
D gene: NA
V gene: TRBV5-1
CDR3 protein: CASSLENNEDGYTF
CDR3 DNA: TGCGCCAGCAGCTTGGAGAACAACGAAGACGGCTACACCTTC

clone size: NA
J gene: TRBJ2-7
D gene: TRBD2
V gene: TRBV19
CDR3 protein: CASSDTSVSYEQYF
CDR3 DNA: TGTGCCAGTAGTGATACTAGCGTCTCCTACGAGCAGTACTTC

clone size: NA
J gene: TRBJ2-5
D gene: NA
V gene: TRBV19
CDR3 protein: CASSMTLRGETQYF
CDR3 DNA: TGTGCCAGTAGTATGACACTTCGCGGTGAGACCCAGTACTTC

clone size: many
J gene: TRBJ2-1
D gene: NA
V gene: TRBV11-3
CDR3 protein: CASSRRGASVYNEQFF
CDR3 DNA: TGTGCCAGCAGCCGACGGGGGGCGAGCGTCTACAATGAGCAGTTCTTC

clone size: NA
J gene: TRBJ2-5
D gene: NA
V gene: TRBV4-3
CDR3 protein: CASSRDGPQETQYF
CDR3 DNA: TGCGCCAGCAGCAGGGACGGCCCACAAGAGACCCAGTACTTC

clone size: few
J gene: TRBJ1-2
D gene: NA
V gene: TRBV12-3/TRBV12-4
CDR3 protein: CASSFSFDYGYTF
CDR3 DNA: TGTGCCAGCAGTTTTTCATTCGACTATGGCTACACCTTC

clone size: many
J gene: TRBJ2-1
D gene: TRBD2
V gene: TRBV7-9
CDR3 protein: CASSHRGAGPLDEQFF
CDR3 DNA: TGTGCCAGCAGCCACCGTGGAGCGGGGCCCCTCGATGAGCAGTTCTTC

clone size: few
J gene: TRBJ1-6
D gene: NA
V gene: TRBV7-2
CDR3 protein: CASSSQNSPLHF
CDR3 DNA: TGTGCCAGCAGCTCTCAGAATTCACCCCTCCACTTT

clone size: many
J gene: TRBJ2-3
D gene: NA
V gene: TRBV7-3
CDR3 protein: CASSFHPSEGPDTQYF
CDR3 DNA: TGTGCCAGCAGCTTCCACCCTTCGGAGGGCCCAGATACGCAGTATTTT

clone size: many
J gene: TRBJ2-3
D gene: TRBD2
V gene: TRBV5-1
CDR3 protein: CASSPSSLAGGLFTDTQYF
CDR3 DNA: TGCGCCAGCAGCCCGTCGTCCCTAGCGGGGGGCCTCTTCACAGATACGCAGTATTTT

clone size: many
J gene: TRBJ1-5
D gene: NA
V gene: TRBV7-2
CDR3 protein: CASSFTVWQPQHF
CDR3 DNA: TGTGCCAGCAGCTTCACGGTTTGGCAGCCCCAGCATTTT

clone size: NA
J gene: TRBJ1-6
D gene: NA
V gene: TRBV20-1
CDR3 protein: CSAEGQNYNSPLHF
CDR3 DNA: TGCAGTGCCGAAGGACAGAATTATAATTCACCCCTCCACTTT

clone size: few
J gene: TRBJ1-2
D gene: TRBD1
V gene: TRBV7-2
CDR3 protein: CASSSFGGGQGYGYTF
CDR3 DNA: TGTGCCAGCAGCTCCTTCGGTGGGGGACAGGGCTATGGCTACACCTTC

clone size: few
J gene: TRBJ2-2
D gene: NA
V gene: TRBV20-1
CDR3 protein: CSASPWVDGGELFF
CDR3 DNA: TGCAGTGCTAGCCCTTGGGTCGATGGCGGGGAGCTGTTTTTT

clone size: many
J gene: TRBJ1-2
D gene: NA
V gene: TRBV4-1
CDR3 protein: CASSQDHLGSYGYTF
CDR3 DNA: TGCGCCAGCAGCCAAGATCATCTGGGCTCCTATGGCTACACCTTC

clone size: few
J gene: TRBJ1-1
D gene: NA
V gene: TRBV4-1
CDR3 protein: CASSHPTLNTEAFF
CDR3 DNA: TGCGCCAGCAGCCACCCCACTTTGAACACTGAAGCTTTCTTT

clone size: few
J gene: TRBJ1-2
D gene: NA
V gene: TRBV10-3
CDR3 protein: CAISEGGQFYGYTF
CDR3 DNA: TGTGCCATCAGTGAAGGGGGGCAGTTCTATGGCTACACCTTC

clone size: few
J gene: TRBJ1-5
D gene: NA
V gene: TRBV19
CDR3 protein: CASSDSANQPQHF
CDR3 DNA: TGTGCCAGTTCCGACAGCGCGAATCAGCCCCAGCATTTT

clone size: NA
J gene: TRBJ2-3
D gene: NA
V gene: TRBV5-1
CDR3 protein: CASSLPPNSNTQYF
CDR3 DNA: TGCGCCAGCAGCTTGCCCCCTAATAGTAATACGCAGTATTTT

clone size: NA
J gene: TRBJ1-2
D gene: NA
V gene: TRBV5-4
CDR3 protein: CASSLGRGSYYGYTF
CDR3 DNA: TGTGCCAGCAGCTTGGGGAGGGGGTCCTACTATGGCTACACCTTC

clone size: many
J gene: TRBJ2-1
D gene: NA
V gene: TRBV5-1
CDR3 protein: CASSIGLNNEQFF
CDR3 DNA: TGCGCCAGCAGCATAGGACTGAACAATGAGCAGTTCTTC

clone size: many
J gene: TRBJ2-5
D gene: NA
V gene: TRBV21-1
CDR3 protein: CASSKVQRTRSRETQYF
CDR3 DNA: TGTGCCAGCAGCAAAGTGCAACGGACACGATCCCGGGAGACCCAGTACTTC

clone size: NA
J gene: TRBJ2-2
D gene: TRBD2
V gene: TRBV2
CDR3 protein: CARGLANGELFF
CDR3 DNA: TGTGCCAGAGGACTAGCGAACGGGGAGCTGTTTTTT

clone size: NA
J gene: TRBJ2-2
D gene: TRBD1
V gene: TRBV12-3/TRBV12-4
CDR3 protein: CASSQGQGYGGELFF
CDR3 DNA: TGTGCCAGCAGCCAGGGACAGGGTTACGGCGGGGAGCTGTTTTTT

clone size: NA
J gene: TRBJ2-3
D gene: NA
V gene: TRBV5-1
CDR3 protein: CASSFLLASSTDTQYF
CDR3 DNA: TGCGCCAGCAGTTTTCTATTGGCCTCATCCACAGATACGCAGTATTTT

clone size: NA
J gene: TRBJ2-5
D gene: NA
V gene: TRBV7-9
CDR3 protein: CASSLRQEQETQYF
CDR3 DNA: TGTGCCAGCAGCTTAAGACAAGAACAAGAGACCCAGTACTTC

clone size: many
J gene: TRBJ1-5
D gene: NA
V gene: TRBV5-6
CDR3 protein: CASSPSGRGSNQPQHF
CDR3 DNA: TGTGCCAGCAGTCCATCCGGCAGGGGTAGCAATCAGCCCCAGCATTTT

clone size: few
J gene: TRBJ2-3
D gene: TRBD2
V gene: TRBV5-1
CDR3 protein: CASSHGTSGAGTQYF
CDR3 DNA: TGCGCCAGCAGCCACGGGACTAGCGGGGCGGGTACGCAGTATTTT

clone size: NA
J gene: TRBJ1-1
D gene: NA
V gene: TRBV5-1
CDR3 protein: CASSLGGAFEAFF
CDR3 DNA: TGCGCCAGCAGCTTGGGAGGGGCCTTTGAAGCTTTCTTT

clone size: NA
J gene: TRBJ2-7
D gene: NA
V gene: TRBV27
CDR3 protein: CASSPSGTLPYEQYF
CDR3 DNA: TGTGCCAGCAGTCCCTCCGGGACCCTCCCCTACGAGCAGTACTTC

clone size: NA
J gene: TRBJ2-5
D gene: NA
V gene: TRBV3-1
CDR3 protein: CASSPKITIGETQYF
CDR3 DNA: TGTGCCAGCAGCCCCAAGATAACGATCGGGGAGACCCAGTACTTC

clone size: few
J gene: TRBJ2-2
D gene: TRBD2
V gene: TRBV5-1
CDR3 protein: CASSRGLAGSNTGELFF
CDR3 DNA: TGCGCCAGCAGCCGGGGACTAGCGGGGTCGAACACCGGGGAGCTGTTTTTT

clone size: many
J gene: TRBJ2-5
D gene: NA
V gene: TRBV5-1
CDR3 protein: CASSLDTQETQYF
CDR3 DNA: TGCGCCAGCAGCTTGGACACCCAAGAGACCCAGTACTTC

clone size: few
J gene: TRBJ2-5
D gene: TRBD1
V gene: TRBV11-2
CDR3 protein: CASSTQTGFGETQYF
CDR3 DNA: TGTGCCAGCAGCACTCAGACAGGGTTCGGGGAGACCCAGTACTTC

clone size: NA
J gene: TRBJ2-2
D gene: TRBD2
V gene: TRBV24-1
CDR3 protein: CATSDLPAGENTGELFF
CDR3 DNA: TGTGCCACCAGTGATTTGCCAGCGGGGGAGAACACCGGGGAGCTGTTTTTT

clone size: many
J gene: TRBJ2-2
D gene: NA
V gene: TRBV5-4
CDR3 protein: CASSLAVPGELFF
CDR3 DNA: TGTGCCAGCAGCTTGGCTGTCCCAGGGGAGCTGTTTTTT

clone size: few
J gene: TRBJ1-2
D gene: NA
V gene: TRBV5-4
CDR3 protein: CASSSRGTNYGYTF
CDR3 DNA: TGTGCCAGCAGCTCGCGGGGGACCAACTATGGCTACACCTTC

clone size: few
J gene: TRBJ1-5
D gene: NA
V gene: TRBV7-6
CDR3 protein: CASSLLQGANQPQHF
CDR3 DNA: TGTGCCAGCAGCCTGCTACAGGGCGCGAATCAGCCCCAGCATTTT

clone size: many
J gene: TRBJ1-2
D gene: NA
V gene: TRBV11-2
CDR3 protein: CASSLGGWDTNPEGYGYTF
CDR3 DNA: TGTGCCAGCAGCTTAGGGGGCTGGGACACCAACCCAGAGGGGTATGGCTACACCTTC

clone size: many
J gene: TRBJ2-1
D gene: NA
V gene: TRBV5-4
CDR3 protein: CASSLQGNEQFF
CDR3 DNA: TGCGCCAGCAGCTTGCAGGGAAATGAGCAGTTCTTC

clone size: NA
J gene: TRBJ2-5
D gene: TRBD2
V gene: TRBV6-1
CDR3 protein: CASPPSGGAQSETQYF
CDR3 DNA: TGTGCCAGCCCCCCTAGCGGGGGGGCGCAATCAGAGACCCAGTACTTC

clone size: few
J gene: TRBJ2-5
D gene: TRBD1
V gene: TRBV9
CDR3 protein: CASSGTGGILETQYF
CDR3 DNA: TGTGCCAGCAGCGGGACAGGGGGAATTTTGGAGACCCAGTACTTC

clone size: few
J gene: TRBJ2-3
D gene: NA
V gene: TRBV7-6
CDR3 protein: CASSLDRTGAQYF
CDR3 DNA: TGTGCCAGCAGCTTAGATAGGACTGGGGCGCAGTATTTT

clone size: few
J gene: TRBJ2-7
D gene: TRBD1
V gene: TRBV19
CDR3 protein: CATSYPLTGGYEQYF
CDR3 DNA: TGTGCCACCTCCTATCCCCTGACAGGGGGGTACGAGCAGTACTTC

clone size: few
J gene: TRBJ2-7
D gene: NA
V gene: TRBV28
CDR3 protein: CASRVKVGYEQYF
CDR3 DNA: TGTGCCAGCAGGGTAAAAGTGGGCTACGAGCAGTACTTC